These 20 T cell receptor beta chains originate from one sample sequenced in a study of blood T cell repertoires in COVID-19. Profiled with immunoSEQ multiplex PCR; TCRdb holds only in-frame clones, not every one. The sample lists over 65,000 clones; around four fifths were seen once. The sequencing input was peripheral blood. The receptors originated from an elderly man with active or convalescent COVID-19.

The chain carries TRBV19 and TRBJ2-7; no firm D call. The ends were cut back, 7 bases at V and 0 bases at J, with 13 bases in the middle. Germline V lookup: CDR1 LNHDA, CDR2 SQIVND (reference sequence). The CDR3 length is 14 residues. The CDR3 DNA sequence: TGTGCCAGTACCATCTTGCACGGCTCCTACGAGCAGTACGTC. Encoded protein: CASTILHGSYEQYV.

The chain recombines TRBV6-1 with TRBJ2-1; no definite D call. Germline V gives CDR1 MNHNS, CDR2 SASEGT. The CDR3 has 11 residues. Trimming left V 3 bases short and J 7 bases short, with 4 bases between. Written as DNA, the CDR3 is TGTGCCAGCAGTGACGGGAATGAGCAGTTCTTC. Its translation is CASSDGNEQFF.

The chain couples TRBV6-1 to TRBJ1-5, with TRBD1 matching over 9 bases. V was pared by 6 bases and J by 1 base, with 4 bases of the junction left unmatched. Germline V gene lookup returns CDR1 MNHNS and CDR2 SASEGT. The CDR3 loop spans 15 amino acids. CDR3 sequence: CASRRTGESNQPQHF. The CDR3, as DNA: TGTGCCAGCAGACGGACAGGGGAAAGCAATCAGCCCCAGCATTTT.

The sample holds one count of this clone. CDR3 DNA: TGTGCCAGCAGACGGGGACAGGGGAACACTGAAGCTTTCTTT. It codes for CASRRGQGNTEAFF. J is TRBJ1-1 and V is TRBV28; 9 bases align to TRBD1. CDR1 is MDHEN, CDR2 SYDVKM, per germline. V lost 6 bases to trimming and J lost 1 base; unmatched junction nucleotides: 3. The CDR3 length is 14 residues.

J is TRBJ2-1 and V is TRBV6-5, with 13 bases that match TRBD2. The CDR3 is 15 amino acids. Trimming took 10 bases from V and 5 from J; bases not matched to a gene: 8. Per the germline V gene, CDR1 is MNHEY and CDR2 is SVGAGI. As DNA, the CDR3 is TGTGCCACCCGGACTAGCGGGGGAGTTCACAATGAGCAGTTCTTC. Residues: CATRTSGGVHNEQFF.

The chain carries TRBV11-3 and TRBJ2-1; 16 bases fit TRBD2. After removal of 4 bases from V and 9 bases from J, the junction contained 6 bases not matched to a gene. Germline lookup yields CDR1 SGHNT and CDR2 YENEEA. The CDR3 consists of 16 residues. Here the CDR3 reads CASSSGLAGGKSEQFF. The CDR3 DNA reads TGTGCCAGCAGCTCGGGACTAGCGGGGGGGAAGAGTGAGCAGTTCTTC. Full variable domain (outside the CDR3, taken from reference TRBV11-3 and TRBJ2-1): EAGVVQSPRYKIIEKKQPVAFWCNPISGHNTLYWYLQNLGQGPELLIRYENEEAVDDSQLPKDRFSAERLKGVDSTLKIQPAELGDSAVYLCASSSGLAGGKSEQFFGPGTRLTVL.

The gene calls are TRBV11-3 and TRBJ2-1; 7 bases align to TRBD2. This CDR3 has 13 residues. Germline lookup yields CDR1 SGHNT and CDR2 YENEEA. Losses at the gene ends were 1 base for V and 9 bases for J; bases not matched to a gene: 3. The CDR3 loop reads CASSLVSGGEQFF. The CDR3 DNA sequence: TGTGCCAGCAGCTTAGTATCGGGGGGTGAGCAGTTCTTC.

This clone was detected only once. This sequence joins TRBV28 and TRBJ1-3; perhaps TRBD1 as D (6 bases). V was clipped by 6 bases and J by 0 bases, with 18 bases between them. In germline, CDR1 is MDHEN, CDR2 SYDVKM. The CDR3 totals 17 residues. CDR3 in amino acids: CASRPWTETRSGNTIYF. CDR3 nucleotides: TGTGCCAGCAGACCATGGACAGAAACCCGCTCTGGAAACACCATATATTTT.

This clone was observed a handful of times. The V gene is TRBV28, the J gene TRBJ1-6; TRBD1 might be the D (5 bases). Between the trimmed V and J ends, which lost 10 bases and 5 bases, there was a span of 12 bases. CDR3 length equals 13 residues. Looked up from germline, CDR1 is MDHEN and CDR2 is SYDVKM. The CDR3, as DNA: TGTGCCACCGCGGGACGGGATAATTCACCCCTCCACTTT. Protein sequence: CATAGRDNSPLHF.

The rearrangement uses TRBV7-6 and TRBJ1-1; 8 bases agree with TRBD1. Losses at the gene ends were 1 base for V and 1 base for J; bases not matched to a gene: 8. CDR1 and CDR2 (germline): SGHVS, FNYEAQ. The length of the CDR3 is 17 residues. The CDR3 is CASSLDGRGQGNTEAFF. The DNA for the CDR3 is TGTGCCAGCAGCTTAGATGGCAGGGGGCAGGGGAACACTGAAGCTTTCTTT.

The rearrangement joins TRBV11-2 to TRBJ1-1; D is uncertain. Trimming removed 0 bases at V and 1 base at J, with 3 bases between. The CDR3 is made up of 13 amino acids. Germline CDR1 reads SGHAT; CDR2 reads FQNNGV. CDR3 loop: CASSLDRNTEAFF. The CDR3 nucleotides are TGTGCCAGCAGCTTAGACAGGAACACTGAAGCTTTCTTT.

This chain connects TRBV5-1 to TRBJ1-4; D may be TRBD1 (6 bases). V dropped 5 bases and J dropped 4 bases, with 9 bases sitting between them. Germline V gives CDR1 SGHRS, CDR2 YFSETQ. The CDR3 spans 13 residues. CDR3 sequence (DNA): TGCGCCAGCAGGAGGACAGATAATGAAAAACTGTTTTTT. As protein: CASRRTDNEKLFF. Variable domain in full (rest from reference TRBV5-1 and TRBJ1-4): KAGVTQTPRYLIKTRGQQVTLSCSPISGHRSVSWYQQTPGQGLQFLFEYFSETQRNKGNFPGRFSGRQFSNSRSEMNVSTLELGDSALYLCASRRTDNEKLFFGSGTQLSVL.

The V call is TRBV6-5, the J call TRBJ2-7; 8 positions agree with TRBD1. V lost 5 bases, J lost 6 bases, and 6 bases stayed unmatched. This CDR3 has 13 residues. The V gene's germline CDR1 is MNHEY and CDR2 SVGAGI. This CDR3 is CASSQDRAVEQYV. Here the CDR3 DNA reads TGTGCCAGCAGTCAGGACAGGGCTGTCGAGCAGTACGTC.

V gene TRBV19 combines with J gene TRBJ1-1; D might be TRBD1 (5 bases). CDR1 is LNHDA and CDR2 is SQIVND in the germline V gene (reference sequence). V was cut by 11 bases and J by 0 bases, with 19 bases left in between. The CDR3 has 15 amino acids. CDR3 loop: CASQDGAGMNTEAFF. The CDR3 region has the DNA TGTGCCTCTCAAGATGGGGCAGGGATGAACACTGAAGCTTTCTTT.

CDR3 coding DNA: TGCGCCAGCAGGGAGTTCCACCAGTACGTC. Translated: CASREFHQYV. The rearrangement links TRBV23-1 to TRBJ2-7, with D unclear. TRBV23-1 is filed as an ORF, its function uncertain. The CDR3 extends over 10 amino acids. V shed 6 bases and J shed 10 bases, with 10 bases lying between them.

The rearrangement uses TRBV24-1 and TRBJ2-3; D call uncertain. Trimming took off 9 bases at V and 2 bases at J, with 8 bases between the two ends. The CDR3 extends over 12 amino acids. Germline lookup yields CDR1 KGHDR and CDR2 SFDVKD. This CDR3 reads CATGPNTDTQYF. In DNA, the CDR3 is TGTGCCACCGGGCCCAACACAGATACGCAGTATTTT.

The rearrangement joins TRBV19 to TRBJ1-2; D remains unclear. Per the germline V gene, CDR1 is LNHDA and CDR2 is SQIVND (reference sequence). The CDR3 runs to 13 residues. V lost 5 bases and J 8 bases, leaving 15 bases between the germline ends. The CDR3: CASSPESTRGYTF. The CDR3 DNA sequence: TGTGCCAGTAGTCCCGAATCGACGCGGGGCTACACCTTC.

This clone has only one observation. The chain has TRBV28 and TRBJ1-2; 7 positions agree with TRBD1. The trim removed 7 bases at V and 0 bases at J, leaving 5 bases unmatched. The CDR3 spans 14 residues. The germline V gene encodes CDR1 MDHEN and CDR2 SYDVKM. The CDR3 loop is CASIEGATNYGYTF. DNA for the CDR3: TGTGCCAGCATCGAGGGGGCGACTAACTATGGCTACACCTTC.

The chain carries TRBV30 and TRBJ1-6; unclear D gene. This CDR3 spans 14 amino acids. CDR1 is GTSNPN, CDR2 SVGIG, per germline (reference sequence). V was shortened by 5 bases and J by 10 bases, with 18 bases between the two germline ends. Here the CDR3 DNA reads TGTGCCTGGGGGGTGGGCAGAGCGGACTCACCCCTCCACTTT. Encoded protein: CAWGVGRADSPLHF.

The chain employs TRBV18 and TRBJ2-3; no reliable D call. Germline values: CDR1 KGHSH, CDR2 LQKENI. This CDR3 has 12 residues. V was cut by 10 bases and J by 8 bases, with 16 bases left in between. The CDR3 protein is CATTDDNGTQYF. CDR3 coding DNA: TGTGCCACTACCGATGATAACGGTACGCAGTATTTT. Combining the CDR3 with reference TRBV18 and TRBJ2-3 gives the whole variable domain NAGVMQNPRHLVRRRGQEARLRCSPMKGHSHVYWYRQLPEEGLKFMVYLQKENIIDESGMPKERFSAEFPKEGPSILRIQQVVRGDSAAYFCATTDDNGTQYFGPGTRLTVL.